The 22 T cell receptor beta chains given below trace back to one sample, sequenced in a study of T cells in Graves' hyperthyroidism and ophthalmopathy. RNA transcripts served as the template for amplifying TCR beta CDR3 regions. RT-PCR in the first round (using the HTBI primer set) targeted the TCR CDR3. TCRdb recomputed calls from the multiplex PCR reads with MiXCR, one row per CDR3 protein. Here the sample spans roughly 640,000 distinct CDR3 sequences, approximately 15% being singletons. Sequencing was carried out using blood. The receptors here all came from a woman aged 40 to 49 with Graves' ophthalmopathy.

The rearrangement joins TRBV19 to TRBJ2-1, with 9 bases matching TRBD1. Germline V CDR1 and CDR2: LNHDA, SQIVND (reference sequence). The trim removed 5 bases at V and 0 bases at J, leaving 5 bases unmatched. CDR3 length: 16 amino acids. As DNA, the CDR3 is TGTGCCAGTAGTCGGACAGGGGCCGGCTCCTACAATGAGCAGTTCTTC. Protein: CASSRTGAGSYNEQFF. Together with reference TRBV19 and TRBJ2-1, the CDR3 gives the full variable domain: DGGITQSPKYLFRKEGQNVTLSCEQNLNHDAMYWYRQDPGQGLRLIYYSQIVNDFQKGDIAEGYSVSREKKESFPLTVTSAQKNPTAFYLCASSRTGAGSYNEQFFGPGTRLTVL.

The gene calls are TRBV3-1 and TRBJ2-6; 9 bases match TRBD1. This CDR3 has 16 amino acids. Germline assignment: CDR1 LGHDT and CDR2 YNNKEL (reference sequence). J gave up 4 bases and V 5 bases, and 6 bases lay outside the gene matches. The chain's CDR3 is CASSGQGLVGANVLTF. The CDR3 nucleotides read TGTGCCAGCAGCGGACAGGGGCTCGTGGGGGCCAACGTCCTGACTTTC.

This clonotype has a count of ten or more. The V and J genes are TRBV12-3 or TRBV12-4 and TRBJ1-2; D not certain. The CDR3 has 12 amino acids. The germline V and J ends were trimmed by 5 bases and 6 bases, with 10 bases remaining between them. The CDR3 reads CASSISGNGYTF. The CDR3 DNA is TGTGCCAGCAGTATCTCGGGGAATGGCTACACCTTC.

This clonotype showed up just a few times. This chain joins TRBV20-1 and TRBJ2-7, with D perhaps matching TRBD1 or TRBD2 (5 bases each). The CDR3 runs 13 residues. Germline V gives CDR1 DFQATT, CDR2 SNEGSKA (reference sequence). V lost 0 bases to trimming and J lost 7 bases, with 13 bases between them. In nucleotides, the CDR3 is TGCAGTGCTAGAGATCTCTGGGGGAATGAGCAGTACTTC. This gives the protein CSARDLWGNEQYF.

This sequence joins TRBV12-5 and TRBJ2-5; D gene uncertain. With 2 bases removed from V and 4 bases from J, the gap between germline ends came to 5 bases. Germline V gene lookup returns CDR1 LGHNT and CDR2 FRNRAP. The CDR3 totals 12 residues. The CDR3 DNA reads TGTGCTAGTGGTTTGACGGGAGAGACCCAGTACTTC. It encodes CASGLTGETQYF.

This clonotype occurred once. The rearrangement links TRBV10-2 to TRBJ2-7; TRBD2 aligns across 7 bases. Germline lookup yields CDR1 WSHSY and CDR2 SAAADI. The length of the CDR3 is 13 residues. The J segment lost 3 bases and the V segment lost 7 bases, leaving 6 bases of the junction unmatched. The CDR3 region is CASKFGDYYEQYF. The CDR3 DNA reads TGCGCCAGCAAATTTGGGGACTACTACGAGCAGTACTTC.

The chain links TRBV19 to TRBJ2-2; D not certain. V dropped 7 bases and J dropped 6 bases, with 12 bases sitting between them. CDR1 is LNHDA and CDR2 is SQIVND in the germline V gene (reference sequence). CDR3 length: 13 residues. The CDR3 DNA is TGTGCCAGTAAAAACTGGTCACCCGGGGAGCTGTTTTTT. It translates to CASKNWSPGELFF.

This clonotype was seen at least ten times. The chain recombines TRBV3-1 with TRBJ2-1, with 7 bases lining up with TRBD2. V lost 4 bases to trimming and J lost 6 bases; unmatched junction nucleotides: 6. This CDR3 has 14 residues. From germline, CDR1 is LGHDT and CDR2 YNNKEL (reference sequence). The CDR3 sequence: CASSPWGEGNEQFF. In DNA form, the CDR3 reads TGTGCCAGCAGCCCATGGGGGGAGGGCAATGAGCAGTTCTTC.

CDR3 in amino acids: CASSLDRAGKNIQYF. The CDR3 DNA sequence: TGTGCCAGCAGCCTCGACAGGGCTGGCAAAAACATTCAGTACTTC. The chain recombines TRBV6-1 with TRBJ2-4; TRBD1 aligns across 7 bases. CDR1 and CDR2 from the germline V gene are MNHNS and SASEGT. The CDR3 runs 15 residues. With V trimmed by 6 bases and J by 3 bases, 8 bases remained unmatched.

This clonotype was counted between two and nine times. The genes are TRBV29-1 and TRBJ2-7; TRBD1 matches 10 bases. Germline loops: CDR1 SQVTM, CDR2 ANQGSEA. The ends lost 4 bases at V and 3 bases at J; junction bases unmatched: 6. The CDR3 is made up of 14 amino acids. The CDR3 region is CSVAGTGVVYEQYF. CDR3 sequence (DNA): TGCAGCGTTGCTGGGACAGGGGTAGTCTACGAGCAGTACTTC.

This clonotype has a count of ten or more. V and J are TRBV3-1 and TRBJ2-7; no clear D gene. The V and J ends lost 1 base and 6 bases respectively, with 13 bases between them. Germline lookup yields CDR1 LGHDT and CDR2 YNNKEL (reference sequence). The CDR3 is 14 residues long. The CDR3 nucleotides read TGTGCCAGCAGCCAAGGCAGGTCCCCCGGCGAGCAGTACTTC. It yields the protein CASSQGRSPGEQYF.

The CDR3 loop reads CASSRGGANYNEQFF. CDR3 nucleotide sequence: TGTGCCAGTAGTAGGGGCGGAGCCAACTACAATGAGCAGTTCTTC. V and J are TRBV19 and TRBJ2-1; maybe TRBD1 (5 bases). V lost 4 bases and J 3 bases, leaving 13 bases between the germline ends. Germline V gene data show CDR1 as LNHDA and CDR2 as SQIVND (reference sequence). The CDR3 extends over 15 amino acids.

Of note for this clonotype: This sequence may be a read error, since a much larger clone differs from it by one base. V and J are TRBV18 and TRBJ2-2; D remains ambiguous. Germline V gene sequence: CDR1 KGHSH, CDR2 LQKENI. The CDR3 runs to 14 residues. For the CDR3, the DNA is TGTGCCAGCTCACAAGATCAGAACACCAGGGAGCTGTTTTTT. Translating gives CASSQDQNTRELFF.

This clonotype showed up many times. CDR3 in DNA: TGCGCCAGCAGCTTGGAGAGCGGGGTTCTCAATGAGCAGTTCTTC. Its protein is CASSLESGVLNEQFF. The chain links TRBV5-1 to TRBJ2-1, with 7 bases identical to TRBD2. Germline lookup yields CDR1 SGHRS and CDR2 YFSETQ. The CDR3 extends over 15 amino acids. Trimming cost V 0 bases and J 6 bases; bases outside gene matches: 6.

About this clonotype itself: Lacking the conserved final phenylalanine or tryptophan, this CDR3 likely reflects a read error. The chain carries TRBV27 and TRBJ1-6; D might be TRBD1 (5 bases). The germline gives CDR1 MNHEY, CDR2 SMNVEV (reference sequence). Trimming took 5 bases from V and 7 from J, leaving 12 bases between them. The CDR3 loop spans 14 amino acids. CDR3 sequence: CASSLQGENSPLHS. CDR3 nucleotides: TGTGCCAGCAGTCTGCAGGGTGAGAATTCACCCCTCCACTCT.

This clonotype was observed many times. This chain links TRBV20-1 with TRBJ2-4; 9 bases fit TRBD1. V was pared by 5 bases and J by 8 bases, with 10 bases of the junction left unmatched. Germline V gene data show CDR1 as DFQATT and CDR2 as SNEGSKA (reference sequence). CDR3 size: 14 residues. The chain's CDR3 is CSAHLRQGGDIQYF. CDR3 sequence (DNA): TGCAGTGCTCACCTAAGACAGGGGGGAGACATTCAGTACTTC.

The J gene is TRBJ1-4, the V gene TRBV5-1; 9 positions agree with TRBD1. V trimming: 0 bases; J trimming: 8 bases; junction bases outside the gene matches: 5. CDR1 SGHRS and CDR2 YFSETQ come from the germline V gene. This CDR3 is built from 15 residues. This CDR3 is CASSLDGTGIEKLFF. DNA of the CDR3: TGCGCCAGCAGCTTGGACGGGACAGGGATCGAAAAACTGTTTTTT.

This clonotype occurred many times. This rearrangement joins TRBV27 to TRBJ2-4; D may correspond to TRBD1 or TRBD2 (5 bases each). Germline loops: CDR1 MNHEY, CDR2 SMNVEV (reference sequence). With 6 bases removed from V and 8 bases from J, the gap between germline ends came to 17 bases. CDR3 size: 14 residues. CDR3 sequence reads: CASSLRDGRDIQYF. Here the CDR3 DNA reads TGTGCCAGCAGCCTCCGGGACGGTAGGGACATTCAGTACTTC.

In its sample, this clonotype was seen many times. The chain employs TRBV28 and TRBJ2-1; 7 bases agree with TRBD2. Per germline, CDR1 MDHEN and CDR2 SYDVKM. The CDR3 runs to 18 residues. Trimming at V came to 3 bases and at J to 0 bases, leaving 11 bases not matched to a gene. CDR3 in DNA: TGTGCCAGCAGTTTCAACCTACTAGCGCCGAGCTCCTACAATGAGCAGTTCTTC. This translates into CASSFNLLAPSSYNEQFF.

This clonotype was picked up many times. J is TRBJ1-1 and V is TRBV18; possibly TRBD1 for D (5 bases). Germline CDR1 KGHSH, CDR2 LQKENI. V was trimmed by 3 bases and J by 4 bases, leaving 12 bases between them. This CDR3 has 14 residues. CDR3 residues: CASSPQGSLTEAFF. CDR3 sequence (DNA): TGTGCCAGCTCACCCCAGGGATCCCTCACTGAAGCTTTCTTT.

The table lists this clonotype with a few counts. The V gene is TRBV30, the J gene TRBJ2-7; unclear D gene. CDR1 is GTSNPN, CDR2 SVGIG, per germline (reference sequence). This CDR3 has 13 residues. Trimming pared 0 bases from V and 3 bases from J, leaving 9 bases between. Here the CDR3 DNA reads TGTGCCTGGAGTGTAAGAGAGGACTACGAGCAGTACTTC. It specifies CAWSVREDYEQYF.

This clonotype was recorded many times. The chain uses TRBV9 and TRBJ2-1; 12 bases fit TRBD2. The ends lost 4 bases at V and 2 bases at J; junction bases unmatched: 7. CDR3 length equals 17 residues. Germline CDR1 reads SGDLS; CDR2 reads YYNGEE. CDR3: CASSSGLAGITYNEQFF. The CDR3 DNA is TGTGCCAGCAGCTCCGGACTAGCGGGGATAACCTACAATGAGCAGTTCTTC.